This TCR beta chain is from a study of response to subunit inactivated influenza vaccine. Study-wide results and limits: Each seasonal influenza vaccination, the authors suggested, recruits few new T cells.

This clonotype has just a few counts. Its antigen is unidentified. TCRdb redid the calling of the RT-PCR reads with MiXCR, one entry per CDR3 protein. The table has approximately 530,000 distinct CDR3 sequences, approximately 7.2% seen once; the top ten hold about 12%. CDR3 length: 13 residues. Between the trimmed V and J ends, which lost 5 bases and 2 bases, there was a span of 8 bases. Germline V gene sequence: CDR1 SGHTA, CDR2 FQGNSA. The gene calls are TRBV7-2 and TRBJ2-3; D gene uncertain. Sample: PBMCs from blood, taken around 25 months after vaccination. The TCR originated in a man aged 50 to 75 who received an inactivated influenza vaccine. In DNA, the CDR3 is TGTGCCAGCAGCGACGGGCCCACAGATACGCAGTATTTT. Protein: CASSDGPTDTQYF.